A selection of T cell receptor beta chains follows, all from one sample in a study of molecular identifiers for immune sequencing clone quantification. One entry per CDR3 protein results from TCRdb running MiXCR on the PCR reads. The sample consists of 65,000 to 70,000 distinct CDR3 sequences, approximately 18% of them appearing once. The sequencing input was naive CD8+ T cells from blood, with Jurkat cell RNA spiked in. The receptors were gathered from a human donor in good health. Some libraries in this study had Jurkat cell RNA spiked in. CDR3s include the opening cysteine and the closing phenylalanine or tryptophan.

TRBV2	TRBJ1-1	CASSEVRGQGFGTEAFF
TRBV4-1	TRBJ2-7	CASSHKVTGTSSYEQYF
TRBV10-2	TRBJ2-1	CASRGGAGGSYNEQFF
TRBV20-1	TRBJ1-2	CSARDRQGNYGYTF
TRBV20-1	TRBJ1-5	CSARSFRVDQPQHF
TRBV6-2/TRBV6-3	TRBJ2-7	CASRPLGNEQYF
TRBV2	TRBJ1-1	CATTRPSEAFF
TRBV6-5	TRBJ2-7	CASSYPSGASYEQYF
TRBV5-4	TRBJ2-1	CASSLATSGSGYNEQFF
TRBV7-6	TRBJ2-5	CASSLWSPSTYQETQYF
TRBV19	TRBJ2-1	CASSMGLATYNEQFF
TRBV27	TRBJ2-3	CASSRARLTDTQYF
TRBV27	TRBJ2-7	CASSLLAGVDEQYF
TRBV11-3	TRBJ2-1	CASSLTRVNEQFF